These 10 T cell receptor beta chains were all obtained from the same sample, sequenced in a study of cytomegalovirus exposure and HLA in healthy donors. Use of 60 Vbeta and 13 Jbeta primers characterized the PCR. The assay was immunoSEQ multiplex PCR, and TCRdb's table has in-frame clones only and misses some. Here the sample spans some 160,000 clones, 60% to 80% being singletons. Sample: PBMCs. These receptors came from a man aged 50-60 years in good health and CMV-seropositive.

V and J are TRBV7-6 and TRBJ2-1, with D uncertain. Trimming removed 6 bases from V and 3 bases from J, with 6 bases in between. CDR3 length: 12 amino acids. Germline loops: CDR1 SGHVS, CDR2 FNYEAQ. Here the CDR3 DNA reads TGTGCCAGCAGTCTTTACTACAATGAGCAGTTCTTC. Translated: CASSLYYNEQFF.

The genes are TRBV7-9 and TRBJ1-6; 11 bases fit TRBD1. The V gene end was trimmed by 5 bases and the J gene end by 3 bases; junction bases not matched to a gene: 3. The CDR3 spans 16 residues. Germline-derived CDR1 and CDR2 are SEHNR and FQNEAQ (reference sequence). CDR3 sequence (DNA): TGTGCCAGCAGCCAGGGACAGGGGGTCTATAATTCACCCCTCCACTTT. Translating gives CASSQGQGVYNSPLHF.

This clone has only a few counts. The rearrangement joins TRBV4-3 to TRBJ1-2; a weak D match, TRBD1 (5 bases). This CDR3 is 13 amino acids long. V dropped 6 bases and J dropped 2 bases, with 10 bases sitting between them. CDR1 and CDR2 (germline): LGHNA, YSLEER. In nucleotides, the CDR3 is TGCGCCAGCAGGCGGACAAGAAACTATGGCTACACCTTC. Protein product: CASRRTRNYGYTF.

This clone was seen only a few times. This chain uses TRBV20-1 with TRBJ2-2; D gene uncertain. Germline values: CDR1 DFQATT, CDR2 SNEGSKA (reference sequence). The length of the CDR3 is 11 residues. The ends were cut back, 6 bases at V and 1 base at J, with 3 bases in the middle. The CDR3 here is CSAWNTGELFF. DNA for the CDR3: TGCAGTGCCTGGAACACCGGGGAGCTGTTTTTT.

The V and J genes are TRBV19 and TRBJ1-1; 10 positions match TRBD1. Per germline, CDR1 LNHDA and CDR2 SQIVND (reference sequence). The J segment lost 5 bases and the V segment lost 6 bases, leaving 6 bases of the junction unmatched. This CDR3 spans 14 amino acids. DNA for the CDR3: TGTGCCAGTAGGATGTGGGACAGGGGTACTGAAGCTTTCTTT. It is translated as CASRMWDRGTEAFF.

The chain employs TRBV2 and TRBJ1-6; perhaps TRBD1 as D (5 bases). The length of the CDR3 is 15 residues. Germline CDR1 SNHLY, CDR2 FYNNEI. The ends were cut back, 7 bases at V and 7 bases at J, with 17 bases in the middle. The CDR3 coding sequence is TGTGCCAGCAAAGTTAGTCAGGGAGGCAATTCACCCCTCCACTTT. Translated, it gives CASKVSQGGNSPLHF.

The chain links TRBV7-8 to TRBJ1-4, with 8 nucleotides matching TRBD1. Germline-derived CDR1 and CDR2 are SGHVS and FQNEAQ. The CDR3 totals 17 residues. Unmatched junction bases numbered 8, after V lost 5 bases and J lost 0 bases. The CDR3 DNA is TGTGCCAGCAGCCAACCGACAGGGGATACAACTAATGAAAAACTGTTTTTT. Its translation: CASSQPTGDTTNEKLFF.

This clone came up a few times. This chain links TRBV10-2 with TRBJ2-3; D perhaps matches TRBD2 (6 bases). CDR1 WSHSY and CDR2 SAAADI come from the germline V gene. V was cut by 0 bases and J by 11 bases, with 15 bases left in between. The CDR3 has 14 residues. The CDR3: CASSESTASGLQYF. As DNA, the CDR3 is TGCGCCAGCAGTGAGTCGACAGCCTCGGGACTGCAGTATTTT.

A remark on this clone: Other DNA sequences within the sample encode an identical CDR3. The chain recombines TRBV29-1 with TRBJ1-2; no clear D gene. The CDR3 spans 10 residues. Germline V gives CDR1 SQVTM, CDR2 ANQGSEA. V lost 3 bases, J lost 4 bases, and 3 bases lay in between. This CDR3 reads CSVDSYGYTF. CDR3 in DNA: TGCAGCGTTGACAGCTATGGCTACACCTTC.

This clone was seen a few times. The CDR3 nucleotides read TGCGCCAGCACCGAGGGCGGGAACAATGAGCAGTTCTTC. Protein: CASTEGGNNEQFF. The chain recombines TRBV10-1 with TRBJ2-1, with a weak D call TRBD2 (6 bases). The CDR3 has 13 residues. Per germline, CDR1 WNHNN and CDR2 SYGVQD (reference sequence). V was cut by 7 bases and J by 5 bases, with 12 bases left in between.